This T cell receptor beta chain was captured in a study of a mutant IDH1 vaccine in newly diagnosed glioma. As for time point: week 11, during vaccination. Vaccination used 300 ug of mutant IDH1 20-mer peptide per dose, with topical imiquimod. Turning to this clone: Its specificity is unknown.

Assay used: immunoSEQ multiplex PCR; TCRdb lists only in-frame clones, some missing. The table shows under 150,000 clones, with 90% occurring only once. The receptor was isolated from a woman aged 45-60 years with glioma. The sample was PBMCs, taken from a glioma patient whose treatment included an IDH1 peptide vaccine.

The CDR3 sequence: CASSPGYEQYF. In DNA form, the CDR3 reads TGTGCCAGCAGCCCCGGTTACGAGCAGTACTTC. The chain has TRBV7-8 and TRBJ2-7; no reliable D call. The CDR3 runs to 11 residues. Deletions cut 5 bases from V and 4 bases from J, with 6 bases between. Germline V gene sequence: CDR1 SGHVS, CDR2 FQNEAQ.